This TCR beta chain stems from a study of cytomegalovirus exposure and HLA in healthy donors. Study-level results: Follow-up analysis later connected one missense variant in DCLRE1C with trimming of TCR beta V- and J-genes. Accurate HLA-A and HLA-B prediction from TCR beta sequences was reported for most subjects. Sequencing had likely introduced a cluster of highly shared sequence variants as an artifact.

A word on this clone: The antigen remains unidentified.

The PCR was carried out with 60 Vbeta primers and 13 Jbeta primers. This table comes from immunoSEQ multiplex PCR, and its TCRdb copy is limited to in-frame clones, with some not included. This sample has roughly 140,000 clones, with over 70% found just once. This CDR3 spans 16 amino acids. Germline V CDR1 and CDR2: LGHNT, FRNRAP. V trimming: 5 bases; J trimming: 0 bases; junction bases outside the gene matches: 8. This rearrangement joins TRBV12-5 to TRBJ2-3; 7 nucleotides line up with TRBD1. The receptor was derived from a man in his forties or fifties in good health and CMV-seropositive. What was sequenced was PBMCs. CDR3 protein: CASGHTGDVSTDTQYF. CDR3 nucleotide sequence: TGTGCTAGTGGTCATACAGGGGACGTGAGCACAGATACGCAGTATTTT.